This T cell receptor beta chain was found in a study of control samples from healthy donors and cancer patients. Trimming left V 2 bases short and J 1 base short, with 10 bases between. This CDR3 contains 15 residues. Germline CDR1 is MNHEY and CDR2 is SVGAGI. Profiled with immunoSEQ multiplex PCR; TCRdb holds only in-frame clones, not every one. The repertoire holds over 80,000 clones, 85% seen once, with approximately 20% in the top ten. The V and J genes are TRBV6-5 and TRBJ2-3; D may be TRBD1 or TRBD2 (6 bases each). The sequencing input was blood. This TCR came from a young man in good health. The CDR3: CASSYGGGRTDTQYF. In nucleotides, the CDR3 is TGTGCCAGCAGTTACGGTGGGGGGCGCACAGATACGCAGTATTTT.